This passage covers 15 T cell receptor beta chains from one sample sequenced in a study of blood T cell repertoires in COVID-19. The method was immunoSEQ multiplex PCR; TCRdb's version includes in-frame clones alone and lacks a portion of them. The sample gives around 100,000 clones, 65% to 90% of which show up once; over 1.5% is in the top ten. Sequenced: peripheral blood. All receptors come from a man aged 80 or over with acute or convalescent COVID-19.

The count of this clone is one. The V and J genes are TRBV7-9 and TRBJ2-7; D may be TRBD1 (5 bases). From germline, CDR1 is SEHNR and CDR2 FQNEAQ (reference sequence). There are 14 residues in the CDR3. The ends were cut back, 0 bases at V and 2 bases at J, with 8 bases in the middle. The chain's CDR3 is CASSLAGLTYEQYF. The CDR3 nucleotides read TGTGCCAGCAGCTTAGCGGGGCTAACCTACGAGCAGTACTTC.

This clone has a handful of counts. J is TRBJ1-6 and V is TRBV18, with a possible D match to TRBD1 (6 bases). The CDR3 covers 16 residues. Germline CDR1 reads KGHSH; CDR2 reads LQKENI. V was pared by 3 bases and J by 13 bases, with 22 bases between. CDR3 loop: CASSPLRAQGRSPLHF. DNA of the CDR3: TGTGCCAGCTCACCCCTTAGGGCCCAGGGGCGTTCTCCCCTCCACTTT.

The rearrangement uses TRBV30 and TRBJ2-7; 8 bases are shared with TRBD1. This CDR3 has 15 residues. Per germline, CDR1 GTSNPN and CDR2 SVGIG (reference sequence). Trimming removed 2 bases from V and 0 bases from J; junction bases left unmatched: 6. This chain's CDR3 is CAWSHWDRSSYEQYF. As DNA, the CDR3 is TGTGCCTGGAGTCACTGGGACAGGAGCTCCTACGAGCAGTACTTC.

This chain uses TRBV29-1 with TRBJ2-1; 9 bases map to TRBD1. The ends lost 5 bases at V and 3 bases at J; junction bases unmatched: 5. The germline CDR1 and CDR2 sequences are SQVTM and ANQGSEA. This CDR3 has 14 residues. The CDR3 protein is CSVLTGGYYNEQFF. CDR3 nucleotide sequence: TGCAGCGTTTTGACAGGGGGATACTACAATGAGCAGTTCTTC.

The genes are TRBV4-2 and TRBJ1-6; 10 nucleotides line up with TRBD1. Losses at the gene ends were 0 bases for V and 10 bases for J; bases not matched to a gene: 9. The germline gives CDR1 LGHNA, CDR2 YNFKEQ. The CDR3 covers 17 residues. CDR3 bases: TGTGCCAGCAGCCAAGATTTGGCGAGGGGACAGGGGTCACCCCTCCACTTT. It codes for CASSQDLARGQGSPLHF.

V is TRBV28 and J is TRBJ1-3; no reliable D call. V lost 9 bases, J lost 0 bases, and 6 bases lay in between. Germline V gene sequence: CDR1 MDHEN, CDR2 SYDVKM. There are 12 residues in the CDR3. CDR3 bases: TGTGCCAGTACGGGCTCTGGAAACACCATATATTTT. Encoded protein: CASTGSGNTIYF.

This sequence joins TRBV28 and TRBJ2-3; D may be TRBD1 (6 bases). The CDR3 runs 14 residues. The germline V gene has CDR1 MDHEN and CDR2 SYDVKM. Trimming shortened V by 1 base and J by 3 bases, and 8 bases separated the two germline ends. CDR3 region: CASSLYRGTDTQYF. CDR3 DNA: TGTGCCAGCAGTTTATATAGGGGGACAGATACGCAGTATTTT.

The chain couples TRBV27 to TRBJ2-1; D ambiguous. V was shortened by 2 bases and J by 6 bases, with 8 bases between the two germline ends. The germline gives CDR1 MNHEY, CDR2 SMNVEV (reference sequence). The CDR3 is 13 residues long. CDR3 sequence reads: CASSLRRLNEQFF. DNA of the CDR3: TGTGCCAGCAGTTTAAGGCGGCTCAATGAGCAGTTCTTC.

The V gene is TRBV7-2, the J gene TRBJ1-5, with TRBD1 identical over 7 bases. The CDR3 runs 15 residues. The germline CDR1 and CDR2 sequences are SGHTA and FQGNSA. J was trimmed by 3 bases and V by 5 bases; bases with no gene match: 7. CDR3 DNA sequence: TGTGCCAGCAGCCCCGGGACAGAATACAATCAGCCCCAGCATTTT. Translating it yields CASSPGTEYNQPQHF.

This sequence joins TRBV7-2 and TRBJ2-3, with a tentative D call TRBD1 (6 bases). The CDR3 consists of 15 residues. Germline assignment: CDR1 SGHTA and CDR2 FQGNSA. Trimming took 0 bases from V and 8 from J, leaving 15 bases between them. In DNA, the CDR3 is TGTGCCAGCAGCTTAGCGAGCTCGACAGGTGGTACGCAGTATTTT. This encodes CASSLASSTGGTQYF.

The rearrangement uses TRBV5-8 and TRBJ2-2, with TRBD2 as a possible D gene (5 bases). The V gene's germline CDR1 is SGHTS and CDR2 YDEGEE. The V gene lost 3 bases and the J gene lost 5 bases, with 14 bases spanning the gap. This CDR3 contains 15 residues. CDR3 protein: CASSYQWRSTGELFF. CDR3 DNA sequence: TGTGCCAGCAGCTACCAGTGGAGGTCTACCGGGGAGCTGTTTTTT. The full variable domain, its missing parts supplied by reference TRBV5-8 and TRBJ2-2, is EAGVTQSPTHLIKTRGQQATLRCSPISGHTSVYWYQQALGLGLQFLLWYDEGEERNRGNFPPRFSGRQFPNYSSELNVNALELEDSALYLCASSYQWRSTGELFFGEGSRLTVL.

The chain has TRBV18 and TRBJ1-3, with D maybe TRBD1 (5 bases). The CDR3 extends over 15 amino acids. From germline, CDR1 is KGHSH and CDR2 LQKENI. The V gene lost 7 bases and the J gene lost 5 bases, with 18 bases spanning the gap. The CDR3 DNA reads TGTGCCAGCTTATCAGGGCACGAGGAAAGAAACACCATATATTTT. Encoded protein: CASLSGHEERNTIYF.

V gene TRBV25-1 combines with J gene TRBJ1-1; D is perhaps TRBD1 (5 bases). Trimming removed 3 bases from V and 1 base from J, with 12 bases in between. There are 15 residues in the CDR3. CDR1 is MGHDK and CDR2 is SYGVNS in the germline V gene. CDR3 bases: TGTGCCAGCAGTGATGCCAGGGCCCCGAACACTGAAGCTTTCTTT. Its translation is CASSDARAPNTEAFF. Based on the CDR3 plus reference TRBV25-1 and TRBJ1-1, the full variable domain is EADIYQTPRYLVIGTGKKITLECSQTMGHDKMYWYQQDPGMELHLIHYSYGVNSTEKGDLSSESTVSRIRTEHFPLTLESARPSHTSQYLCASSDARAPNTEAFFGQGTRLTVV.

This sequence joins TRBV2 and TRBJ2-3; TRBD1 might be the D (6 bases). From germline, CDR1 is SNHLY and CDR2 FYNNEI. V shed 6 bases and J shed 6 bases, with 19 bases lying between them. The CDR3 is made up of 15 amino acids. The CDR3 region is CASSRDNLVADTQYF. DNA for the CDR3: TGTGCCAGCAGCCGGGACAACCTGGTGGCGGATACGCAGTATTTT.

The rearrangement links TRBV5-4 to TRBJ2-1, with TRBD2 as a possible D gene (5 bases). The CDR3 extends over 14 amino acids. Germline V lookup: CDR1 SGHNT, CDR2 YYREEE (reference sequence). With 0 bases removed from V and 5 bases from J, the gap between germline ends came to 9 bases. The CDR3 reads CASSLVASNNEQFF. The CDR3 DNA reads TGTGCCAGCAGCTTGGTGGCTAGCAACAATGAGCAGTTCTTC.